This T cell receptor beta chain derives from a study of cytotoxic CD8 clonotypes in ibrutinib-treated CLL. Study in general: Following a median about twelve months of treatment, with a range of 6 to 36, response samples were taken.

Cryopreserved PBMCs supplied approximately 2 micrograms of genomic DNA for TCR beta libraries. Overall study findings and caveats: At ibrutinib response, clonality increased, and at progression it declined back toward baseline. Baseline values of clonality outstripped age-matched healthy donors and followed circulating CD8+ T-cell counts.

Germline loops: CDR1 GTSNPN, CDR2 SVGIG (reference sequence). The V and J ends lost 2 bases and 2 bases respectively, with 19 bases between them. The CDR3 extends over 16 amino acids. Of note for this clone: No antigen is known for it.

Generated by immunoSEQ multiplex PCR, the TCRdb table keeps only in-frame clones and is missing some. This table has 150,000 to 200,000 clones, about 72% appearing once. The chain combines TRBV30 with TRBJ2-7; perhaps D is TRBD1 or TRBD2 (6 bases each). This clonotype was sampled from a human donor with chronic lymphocytic leukemia. The starting material was PBMCs, obtained after 24 months of ibrutinib treatment. CDR3 residues: CAWSLGGLAVAYEQYF. CDR3 DNA sequence: TGTGCCTGGAGTTTAGGGGGGCTAGCAGTCGCCTACGAGCAGTACTTC.